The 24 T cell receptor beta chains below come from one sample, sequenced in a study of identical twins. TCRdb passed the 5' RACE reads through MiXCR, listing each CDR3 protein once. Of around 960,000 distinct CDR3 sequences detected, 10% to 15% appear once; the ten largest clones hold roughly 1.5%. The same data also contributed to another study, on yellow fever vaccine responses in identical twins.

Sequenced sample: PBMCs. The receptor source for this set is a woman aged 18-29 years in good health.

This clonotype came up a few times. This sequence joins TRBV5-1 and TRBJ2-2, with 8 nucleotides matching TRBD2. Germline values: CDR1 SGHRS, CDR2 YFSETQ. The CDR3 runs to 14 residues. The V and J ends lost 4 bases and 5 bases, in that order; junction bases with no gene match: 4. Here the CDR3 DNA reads TGCGCCAGCAGCCGCCGGGAGGGTACCGGGGAGCTGTTTTTT. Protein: CASSRREGTGELFF.

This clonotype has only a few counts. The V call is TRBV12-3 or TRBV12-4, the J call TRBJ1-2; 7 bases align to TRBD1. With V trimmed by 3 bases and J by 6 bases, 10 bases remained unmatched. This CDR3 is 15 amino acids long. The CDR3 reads CASSFRGTGEDGYTF. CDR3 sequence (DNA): TGTGCCAGCAGTTTTAGGGGCACAGGGGAGGATGGCTACACCTTC.

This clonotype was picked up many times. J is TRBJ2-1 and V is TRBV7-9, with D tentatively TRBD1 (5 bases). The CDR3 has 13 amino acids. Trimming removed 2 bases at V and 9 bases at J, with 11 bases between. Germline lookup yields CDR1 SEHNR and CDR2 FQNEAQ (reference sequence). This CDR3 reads CASSLTRVSEQFF. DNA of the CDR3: TGTGCCAGCAGCTTAACCAGGGTCAGTGAGCAGTTCTTC.

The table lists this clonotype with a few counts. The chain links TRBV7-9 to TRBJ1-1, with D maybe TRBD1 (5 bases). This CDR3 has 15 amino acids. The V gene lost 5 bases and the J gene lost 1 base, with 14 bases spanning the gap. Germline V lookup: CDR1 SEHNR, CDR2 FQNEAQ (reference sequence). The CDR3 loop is CASSSGGYSNTEAFF. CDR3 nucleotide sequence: TGTGCCAGCAGCAGCGGGGGGTATTCGAACACTGAAGCTTTCTTT.

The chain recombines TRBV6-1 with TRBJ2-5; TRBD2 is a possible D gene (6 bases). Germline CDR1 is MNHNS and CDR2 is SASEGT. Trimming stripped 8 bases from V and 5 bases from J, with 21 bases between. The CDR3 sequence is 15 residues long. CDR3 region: CASLRSGGPRETQYF. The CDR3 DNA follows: TGTGCCAGCCTACGGAGCGGAGGGCCTCGGGAGACCCAGTACTTC.

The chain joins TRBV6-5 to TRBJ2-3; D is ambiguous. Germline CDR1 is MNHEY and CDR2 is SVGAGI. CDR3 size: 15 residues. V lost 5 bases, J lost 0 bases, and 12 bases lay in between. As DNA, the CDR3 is TGTGCCAGCAGTCCTCGAGACCAAAGCACAGATACGCAGTATTTT. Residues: CASSPRDQSTDTQYF.

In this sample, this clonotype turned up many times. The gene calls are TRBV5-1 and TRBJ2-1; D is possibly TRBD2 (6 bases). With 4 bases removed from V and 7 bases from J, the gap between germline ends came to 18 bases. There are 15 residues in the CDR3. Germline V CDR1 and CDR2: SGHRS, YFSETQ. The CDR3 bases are TGCGCCAGCAGCCCCCCGGGAGCTTGGGCGAATGAGCAGTTCTTC. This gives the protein CASSPPGAWANEQFF.

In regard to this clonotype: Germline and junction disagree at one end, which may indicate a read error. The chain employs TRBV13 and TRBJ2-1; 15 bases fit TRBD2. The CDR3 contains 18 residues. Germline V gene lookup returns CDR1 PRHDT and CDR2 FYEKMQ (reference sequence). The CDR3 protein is CTSSRVGTSGRPYNEQFF. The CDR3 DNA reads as TGTACCAGCAGCCGCGTAGGGACTAGCGGGAGGCCCTACAATGAGCAGTTCTTC.

CDR3 bases: TGTGCCAGCAGCGTAGGTAGCGGGAGGGCCGACGGGGAGCTGTTTTTT. Translated: CASSVGSGRADGELFF. The rearrangement links TRBV9 to TRBJ2-2; 11 bases map to TRBD2. The CDR3 is made up of 16 amino acids. The J segment lost 7 bases and the V segment lost 0 bases, leaving 5 bases of the junction unmatched. CDR1 SGDLS and CDR2 YYNGEE come from the germline V gene.

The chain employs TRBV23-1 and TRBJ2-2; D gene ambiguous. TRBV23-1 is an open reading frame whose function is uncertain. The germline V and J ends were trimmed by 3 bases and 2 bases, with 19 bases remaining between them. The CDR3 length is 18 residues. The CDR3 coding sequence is TGCGCCAGCAGTCACTACCTCGGCAGGACCTTAAACACCGGGGAGCTGTTTTTT. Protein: CASSHYLGRTLNTGELFF.

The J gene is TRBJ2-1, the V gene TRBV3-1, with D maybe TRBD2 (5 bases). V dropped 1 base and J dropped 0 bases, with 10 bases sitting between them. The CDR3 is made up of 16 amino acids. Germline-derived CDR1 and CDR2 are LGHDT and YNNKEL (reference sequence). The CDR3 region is CASSQGGAVSYNEQFF. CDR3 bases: TGTGCCAGCAGCCAAGGGGGAGCGGTCTCCTACAATGAGCAGTTCTTC.

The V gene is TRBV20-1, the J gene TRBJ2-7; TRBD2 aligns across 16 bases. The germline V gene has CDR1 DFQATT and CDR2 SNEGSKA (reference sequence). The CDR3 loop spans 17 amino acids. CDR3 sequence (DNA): TGCAGCGCAGCCGGGACTAGCGGGGGGGAAACCACCTACGAGCAGTACGTC. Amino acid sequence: CSAAGTSGGETTYEQYV.

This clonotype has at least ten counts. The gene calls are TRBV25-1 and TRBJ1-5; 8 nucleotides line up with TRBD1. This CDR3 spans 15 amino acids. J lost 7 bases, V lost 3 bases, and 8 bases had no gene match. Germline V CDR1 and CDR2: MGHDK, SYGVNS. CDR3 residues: CASSESRGQGQPQHF. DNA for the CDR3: TGTGCCAGCAGTGAGTCCAGGGGGCAAGGGCAGCCCCAGCATTTT.

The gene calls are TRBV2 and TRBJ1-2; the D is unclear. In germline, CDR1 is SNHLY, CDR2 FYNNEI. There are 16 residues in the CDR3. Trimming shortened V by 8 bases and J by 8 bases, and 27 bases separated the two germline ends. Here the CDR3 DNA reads TGTGCCAGCGGGTCGCGGGTCGGGCTCCCTTCCCGGGGCTACACCTTC. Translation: CASGSRVGLPSRGYTF.

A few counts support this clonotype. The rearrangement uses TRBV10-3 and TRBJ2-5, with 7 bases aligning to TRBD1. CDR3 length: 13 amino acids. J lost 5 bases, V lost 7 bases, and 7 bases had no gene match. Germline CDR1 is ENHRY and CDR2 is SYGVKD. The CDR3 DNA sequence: TGTGCCATCACGACAGGGTATGGGGAGACCCAGTACTTC. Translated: CAITTGYGETQYF.

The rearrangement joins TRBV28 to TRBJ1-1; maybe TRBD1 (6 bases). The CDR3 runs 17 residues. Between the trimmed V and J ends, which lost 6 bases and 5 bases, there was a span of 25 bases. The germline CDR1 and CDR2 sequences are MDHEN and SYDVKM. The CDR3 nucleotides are TGTGCCAGCAGCCTTATACGCCGGGGGGGGCGCAGGACTGAAGCTTTCTTT. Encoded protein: CASSLIRRGGRRTEAFF.

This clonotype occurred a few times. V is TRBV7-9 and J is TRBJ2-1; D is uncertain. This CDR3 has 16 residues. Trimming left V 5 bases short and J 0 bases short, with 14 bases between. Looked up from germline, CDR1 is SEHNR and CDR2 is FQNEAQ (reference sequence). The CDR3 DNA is TGTGCCAGCAGCCCAGTCCCCGAGAGCTCCTACAATGAGCAGTTCTTC. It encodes CASSPVPESSYNEQFF.

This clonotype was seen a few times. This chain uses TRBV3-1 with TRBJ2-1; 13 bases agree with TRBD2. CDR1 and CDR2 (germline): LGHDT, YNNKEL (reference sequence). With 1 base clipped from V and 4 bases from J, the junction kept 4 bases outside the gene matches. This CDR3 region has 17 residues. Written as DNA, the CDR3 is TGTGCCAGCAGCCAAGCCTTGGGACTAGCGGGGTACAATGAGCAGTTCTTC. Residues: CASSQALGLAGYNEQFF.

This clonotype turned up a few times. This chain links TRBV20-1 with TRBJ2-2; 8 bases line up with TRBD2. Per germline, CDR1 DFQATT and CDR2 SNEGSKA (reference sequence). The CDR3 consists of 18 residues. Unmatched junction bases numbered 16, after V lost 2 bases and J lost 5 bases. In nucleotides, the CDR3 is TGCAGTGCTAGAAACTTGCTAGCGGGTCAGGGCCGTACCGGGGAGCTGTTTTTT. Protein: CSARNLLAGQGRTGELFF.

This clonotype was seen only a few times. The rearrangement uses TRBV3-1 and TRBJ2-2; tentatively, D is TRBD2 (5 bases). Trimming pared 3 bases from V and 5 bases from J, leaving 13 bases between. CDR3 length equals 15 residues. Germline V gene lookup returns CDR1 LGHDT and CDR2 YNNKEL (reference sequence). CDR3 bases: TGTGCCAGCAGCCATTACAAATCGGGGACCGGGGAGCTGTTTTTT. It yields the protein CASSHYKSGTGELFF.

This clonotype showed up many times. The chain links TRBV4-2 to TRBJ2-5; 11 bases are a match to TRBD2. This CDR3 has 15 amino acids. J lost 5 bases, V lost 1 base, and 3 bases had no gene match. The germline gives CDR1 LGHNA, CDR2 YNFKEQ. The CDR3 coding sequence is TGTGCCAGCAGCCAAGGACTAGCGGGATCTGAGACCCAGTACTTC. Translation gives CASSQGLAGSETQYF.

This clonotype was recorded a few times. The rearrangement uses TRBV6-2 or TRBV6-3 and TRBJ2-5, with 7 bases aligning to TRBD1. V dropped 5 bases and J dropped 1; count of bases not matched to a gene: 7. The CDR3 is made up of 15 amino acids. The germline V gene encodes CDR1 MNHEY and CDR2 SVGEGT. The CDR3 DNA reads TGTGCCAGCAGTAAACGAGGGACAGTCCAAGAGACCCAGTACTTC. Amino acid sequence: CASSKRGTVQETQYF.

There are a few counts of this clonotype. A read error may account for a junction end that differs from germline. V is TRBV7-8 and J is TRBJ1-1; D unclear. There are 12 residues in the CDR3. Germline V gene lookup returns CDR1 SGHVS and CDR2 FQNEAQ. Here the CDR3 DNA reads TGTGCCAGCAGCTCCTCCCCGCCTCCGTATGTCTTT. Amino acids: CASSSSPPPYVF.

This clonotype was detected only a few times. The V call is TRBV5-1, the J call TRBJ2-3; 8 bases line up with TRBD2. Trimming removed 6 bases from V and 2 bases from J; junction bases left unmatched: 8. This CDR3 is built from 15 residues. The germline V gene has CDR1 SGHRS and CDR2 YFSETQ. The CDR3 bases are TGCGCCAGCACCGCGGGGGGTGTCTACACAGATACGCAGTATTTT. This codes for CASTAGGVYTDTQYF.